This record looks at one T cell receptor (beta chain) sequence and its context. The sample holds a few counts of this clonotype. The antigen this receptor binds is unknown. No per-base quality is available; no much larger clone lies one base away. V loses 4 bases at its end and J loses 6 bases; junction bases beyond the gene matches: 4. The CDR3 spans 14 residues, from the cysteine through the phenylalanine. The kept DNA is CDR3 alone, 42 bases in frame from the first base. The germline V gene sets CDR1 to SGHDT and CDR2 to YYEEEE. The source of the sample is a study of identical twins (dated by TCRdb to the mid-2010s). In the study overall: To test whether fetal clonotypes persist, the study used deep sequencing on TCR alpha and beta repertoires from monozygotic twins, unrelated adults of various ages, and cord blood. To rule out contamination, replicate twin experiments were performed at different times with different library preparation protocols. The research as a whole found: Fewer insertions were carried by abundant cord blood beta clonotypes; a weaker similar trend was observed in young adult naive repertoires, while no such trend was observed in memory repertoires. Recombination models systematically underestimated out-of-frame TCR alpha sharing in monozygotic twins but agreed with sharing between unrelated individuals. Conclusions relied on cross-sectional statistical analysis, since the same donors could not be followed over many years. Compared with coincidental sharing between unrelated individuals, out-of-frame TCR alpha sequences shared between twins had an excess of sequences with low generation probability. Invariant T cells such as MAIT and iNKT could partly confound zero-insertion analyses, though diverse VJ usage argued against this for most clonotypes. In beta out-of-frame sequences, excess twin sharing was weaker, because having fewer shared sequences lowered the signal-to-noise ratio.

Every donor in the study was a healthy Caucasian. Miltenyi CD45RO+ enrichment and human naive T-cell isolation kits were used to isolate memory (CD45RO+) and naive T cells from PBMC. Library prep was done by 5' RACE. Data came from an Illumina HiSeq 2000. Template switching added a universal primer binding site, and the final cDNA carried a unique molecular identifier that allowed TCR cDNA molecules to be counted accurately. Specific primers in the conserved constant-segment region were used to synthesize first-strand cDNA for TCR alpha and beta chains. To control for contamination, every cDNA library carried two barcodes: a SMART-Mk sample barcode plus Illumina barcodes. Two successive PCR steps introduced TruSeq adapter sequences along with Illumina sample barcodes. Sequencing of the TCR alpha and beta cDNA libraries was done on the Illumina HiSeq platform using custom primers. The original pipeline was this. MiGEC was used to process raw reads and extract unique molecular identifiers, and MiXCR was used to find CDR3 positions. For each individual, recombination models were inferred using an EM algorithm with the repgenHMM and IGoR tools. The tcR package in R was used for shared clonotype analysis, with sharing normalized by the product of cloneset sizes. To study raw recombination without the effects of thymic and clonal selection, out-of-frame nonproductive sequences were analyzed. TCRdb's own reprocessing of the public reads used fastp at Q25 and MiXCR and kept productive beta chains. One record per CDR3 amino acid sequence lists the most common genes and DNA. The V and J calls shown here were made by TCRdb, not taken from the authors' results. Here the sample has under 300,000 distinct CDR3 sequences; around 15% occur a single time. The ten top clones hold about 9% of the sample.

This TCR was sampled from a woman younger than 35 in good health. The sample consisted of memory (CD45RO+) T cells sorted from blood. Sample cell subset or site, as interpreted from the label and publication: CD45RO+ enriched T cells. The sequence joins TRBV5-6 to TRBJ2-7, with 13 middle bases fitting TRBD2. The CDR3 protein: CASSIGLAGVEQYF. In nucleotides, the sequence is TGTGCCAGCAGCATTGGACTAGCGGGAGTCGAGCAGTACTTC.